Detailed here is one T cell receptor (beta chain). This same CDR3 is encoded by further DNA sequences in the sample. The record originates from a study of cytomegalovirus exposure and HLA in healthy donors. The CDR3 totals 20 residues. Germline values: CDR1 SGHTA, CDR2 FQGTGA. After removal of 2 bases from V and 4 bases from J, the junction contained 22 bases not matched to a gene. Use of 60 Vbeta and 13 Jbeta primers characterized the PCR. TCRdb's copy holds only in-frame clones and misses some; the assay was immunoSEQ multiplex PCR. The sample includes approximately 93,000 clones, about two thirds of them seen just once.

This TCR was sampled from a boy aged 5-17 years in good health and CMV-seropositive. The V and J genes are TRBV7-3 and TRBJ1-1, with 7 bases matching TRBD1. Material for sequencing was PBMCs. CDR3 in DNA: TGTGCCAGCAGCTTAGCTTTGCCACCGGGAGCAGGGGGACTGGGCACTGAAGCTTTCTTT. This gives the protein CASSLALPPGAGGLGTEAFF.